A single sample is the source of the 15 T cell receptor beta chains below, sequenced in a study of T cell responses to AZD1222 COVID-19 vaccine. Using immunoSEQ multiplex PCR, the repertoire was profiled, and TCRdb retains in-frame clones only, with some absent. The top ten hold around 17% of the sample, which has some 50,000 clones, approximately 86% seen once. Sequenced material: peripheral blood, taken on day 0 of AZD1222 vaccination. These receptors were taken from an adult in good health.

The rearrangement uses TRBV28 and TRBJ1-2, with unresolved D. CDR3 length: 13 residues. V gave up 5 bases and J gave up 1 base, with 8 bases separating them. Germline V lookup: CDR1 MDHEN, CDR2 SYDVKM. In nucleotides, the CDR3 is TGTGCCAGCAGTCAGGCCAATAACTATGGCTACACCTTC. This gives the protein CASSQANNYGYTF.

V and J are TRBV10-3 and TRBJ1-6; 7 positions match TRBD1. The CDR3 is 16 amino acids. V dropped 8 bases and J dropped 7; count of bases not matched to a gene: 14. The germline V gene has CDR1 ENHRY and CDR2 SYGVKD. The CDR3 region has the DNA TGTGCCATCCAAGGGGGCCAGGGGGACCCAAATTCACCCCTCCACTTT. Its translation is CAIQGGQGDPNSPLHF.

This chain uses TRBV7-2 with TRBJ1-1, with D hard to call. The length of the CDR3 is 14 residues. The V end was cut by 3 bases, the J end by 3 bases, with 11 bases between. Germline V gene sequence: CDR1 SGHTA, CDR2 FQGNSA. In DNA form, the CDR3 reads TGTGCCAGCAGCTTTGCCGGGGTGGACACTGAAGCTTTCTTT. It encodes CASSFAGVDTEAFF.

This clone showed up just once. The chain couples TRBV2 to TRBJ1-2; D remains ambiguous. Germline V lookup: CDR1 SNHLY, CDR2 FYNNEI. The CDR3 spans 15 residues. V lost 3 bases and J 8 bases, leaving 19 bases between the germline ends. The CDR3 sequence: CASSEAEGLSLGYTF. CDR3 DNA sequence: TGTGCCAGCAGTGAGGCGGAGGGCCTCTCCTTGGGCTACACCTTC.

This clone was recorded only once. The chain has TRBV30 and TRBJ1-3; D not certain. Germline V gene lookup returns CDR1 GTSNPN and CDR2 SVGIG (reference sequence). V lost 2 bases, J lost 0 bases, and 14 bases lay in between. The CDR3 is 16 amino acids. This CDR3 is CAWSPNRSPSGNTIYF. The CDR3 bases are TGTGCCTGGAGTCCAAACAGATCACCCTCTGGAAACACCATATATTTT.

The V call is TRBV3-1 (or the pseudogene TRBV3-2), the J call TRBJ1-5, with TRBD1 identical over 8 bases. Germline V CDR1 and CDR2: LGHDT, YNNKEL (reference sequence). The CDR3 runs 17 residues. The V and J ends lost 4 bases and 0 bases, in that order; junction bases with no gene match: 8. The CDR3 spells CASSPSGQGCSNQPQHF. In nucleotides, the CDR3 is TGTGCCAGCAGCCCATCCGGACAGGGATGTAGCAATCAGCCCCAGCATTTT.

The chain joins TRBV30 to TRBJ1-3; no reliable D call. The V gene lost 3 bases and the J gene lost 4 bases, with 16 bases spanning the gap. The germline gives CDR1 GTSNPN, CDR2 SVGIG (reference sequence). This CDR3 comprises 15 residues. CDR3 loop: CAWSPLRVTGNTIYF. The CDR3 DNA follows: TGTGCCTGGAGCCCCCTGAGGGTTACGGGAAACACCATATATTTT.

V usage is TRBV28 and J usage is TRBJ2-3, with TRBD2 identical over 14 bases. The CDR3 has 16 amino acids. CDR1 MDHEN and CDR2 SYDVKM come from the germline V gene. V shed 5 bases and J 4 bases; nucleotides not matched to a gene: 5. CDR3 sequence: CASSGPTSGRADTQYF. The CDR3 DNA is TGTGCCAGCAGTGGACCGACTAGCGGGAGGGCAGATACGCAGTATTTT. Filled out from reference TRBV28 and TRBJ2-3, the complete variable domain reads DVKVTQSSRYLVKRTGEKVFLECVQDMDHENMFWYRQDPGLGLRLIYFSYDVKMKEKGDIPEGYSVSREKKERFSLILESASTNQTSMYLCASSGPTSGRADTQYFGPGTRLTVL.

V is TRBV7-3 and J is TRBJ2-3; 12 nucleotides line up with TRBD2. Germline assignment: CDR1 SGHTA and CDR2 FQGTGA. Trimming cost V 3 bases and J 6 bases; bases outside gene matches: 4. CDR3 length: 15 amino acids. DNA of the CDR3: TGTGCCAGCAGCTTGACTAGCGGGAGCGGGGATACGCAGTATTTT. It specifies CASSLTSGSGDTQYF.

J is TRBJ1-6 and V is TRBV2, with D possibly matching TRBD1 (6 bases). Germline-derived CDR1 and CDR2 are SNHLY and FYNNEI. The CDR3 totals 15 residues. V was trimmed by 11 bases and J by 10 bases, leaving 24 bases between them. CDR3 protein: CAAKGRGHLNSPLHF. In nucleotides, the CDR3 is TGTGCCGCTAAGGGCCGGGGGCATTTAAACTCACCCCTCCACTTT.

The J gene is TRBJ2-2, the V gene TRBV28; 7 nucleotides line up with TRBD1. This CDR3 contains 14 residues. Per germline, CDR1 MDHEN and CDR2 SYDVKM. After removal of 5 bases from V and 4 bases from J, the junction contained 4 bases not matched to a gene. Here the CDR3 reads CASSEGGRTGELFF. In nucleotides, the CDR3 is TGTGCCAGCAGTGAAGGGGGCCGCACCGGGGAGCTGTTTTTT.

This rearrangement joins TRBV18 to TRBJ1-6; possibly TRBD1 for D (6 bases). V lost 5 bases to trimming and J lost 4 bases, with 15 bases between them. In germline, CDR1 is KGHSH, CDR2 LQKENI. This CDR3 has 16 residues. The CDR3 region has the DNA TGTGCCAGCTCAGTCCGGACAGTGGATTATAATTCACCCCTCCACTTT. This encodes CASSVRTVDYNSPLHF.

This clone has a single count. CDR3: CASSEVGGMNTEAFF. CDR3 DNA: TGTGCCAGCAGTGAAGTGGGAGGTATGAACACTGAAGCTTTCTTT. V is TRBV6-1 and J is TRBJ1-1; D is unclear. The CDR3 length is 15 residues. Germline V gene lookup returns CDR1 MNHNS and CDR2 SASEGT. Trimming removed 1 base from V and 0 bases from J, with 9 bases in between.

This rearrangement joins TRBV18 to TRBJ1-5; D not certain. The CDR3 runs to 13 residues. V was clipped by 4 bases and J by 5 bases, with 9 bases between them. CDR1 and CDR2 (germline): KGHSH, LQKENI. The CDR3 loop is CASSRGSDQPQHF. For the CDR3, the DNA is TGTGCCAGCTCACGAGGATCCGATCAGCCCCAGCATTTT.

This chain links TRBV27 with TRBJ1-1, with D possibly being TRBD1 (5 bases). V lost 5 bases and J 3 bases, leaving 19 bases between the germline ends. Germline V gives CDR1 MNHEY, CDR2 SMNVEV (reference sequence). CDR3 size: 16 residues. The CDR3 protein is CASSTTGTVEDTEAFF. In DNA form, the CDR3 reads TGTGCCAGCAGTACAACCGGGACCGTTGAGGACACTGAAGCTTTCTTT.